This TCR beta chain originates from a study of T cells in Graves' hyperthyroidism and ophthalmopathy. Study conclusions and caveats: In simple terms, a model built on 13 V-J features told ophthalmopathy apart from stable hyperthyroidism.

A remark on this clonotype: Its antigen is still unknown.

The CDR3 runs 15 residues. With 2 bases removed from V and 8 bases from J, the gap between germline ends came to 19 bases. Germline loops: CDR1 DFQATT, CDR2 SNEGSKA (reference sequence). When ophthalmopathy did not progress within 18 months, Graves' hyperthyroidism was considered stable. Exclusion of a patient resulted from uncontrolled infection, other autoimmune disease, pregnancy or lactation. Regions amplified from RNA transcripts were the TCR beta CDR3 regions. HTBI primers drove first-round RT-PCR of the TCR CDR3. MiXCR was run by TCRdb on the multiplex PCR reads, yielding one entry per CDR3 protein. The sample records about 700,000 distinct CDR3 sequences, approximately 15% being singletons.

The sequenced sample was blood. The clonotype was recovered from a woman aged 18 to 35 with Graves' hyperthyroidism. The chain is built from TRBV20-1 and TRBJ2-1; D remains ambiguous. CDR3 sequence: CSARPKTNDFYEQFF. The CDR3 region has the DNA TGCAGTGCTAGACCTAAGACGAATGACTTTTATGAGCAGTTCTTC.